Presented here are 13 T cell receptor beta chains from one specimen sequenced in a study of T cells in Graves' hyperthyroidism and ophthalmopathy. The source material, RNA transcripts, was used to amplify TCR beta CDR3 regions. Initially, a first-round RT-PCR of the TCR CDR3 employed the HTBI primer set. TCRdb reanalysed the multiplex PCR reads using MiXCR and keeps one entry per CDR3 protein. The sample lists about 500,000 distinct CDR3 sequences, roughly a sixth seen once, with about 31% in the top ten. The sequencing input was blood. These receptors were obtained from a woman aged 25 to 39 with Graves' ophthalmopathy.

The chain is built from TRBV5-8 and TRBJ2-7, with TRBD1 identical over 7 bases. The germline gives CDR1 SGHTS, CDR2 YDEGEE. The CDR3 has 14 residues. With V trimmed by 5 bases and J by 4 bases, 9 bases remained unmatched. The CDR3: CASRPTGREYEQYF. The CDR3 nucleotides are TGTGCCAGCAGGCCGACAGGGAGAGAGTACGAGCAGTACTTC.

Remarks on this clonotype: A read error may explain this, as a much larger clone is one base away. The rearrangement links TRBV5-1 to TRBJ2-1; D is uncertain. V lost 1 base and J 8 bases, leaving 10 bases between the germline ends. The CDR3 runs to 13 residues. Germline CDR1 reads SGHRS; CDR2 reads YFSETQ. The DNA of the CDR3 is TGCGCCAGCAGCTTGAGGGATAGGGATGAGCAGTTCTTC. Translated: CASSLRDRDEQFF.

The chain couples TRBV7-2 to TRBJ2-7, with 8 bases fitting TRBD2. CDR1 is SGHTA and CDR2 is FQGNSA in the germline V gene. The CDR3 contains 13 residues. The ends lost 5 bases at V and 4 bases at J; junction bases unmatched: 4. This chain's CDR3 is CASSTSGLYEQYF. CDR3 bases: TGTGCCAGCAGCACTAGCGGACTATACGAGCAGTACTTC.

This clonotype was detected ten times or more. This chain uses TRBV10-3 with TRBJ2-7, with 15 bases that match TRBD2. With 3 bases clipped from V and 0 bases from J, the junction kept 9 bases outside the gene matches. The germline V gene has CDR1 ENHRY and CDR2 SYGVKD. The CDR3 totals 19 residues. CDR3 in DNA: TGTGCCATCAGTGATTGGGGGACTAGCGGGAGGATGAGCTCCTACGAGCAGTACTTC. Amino acid sequence: CAISDWGTSGRMSSYEQYF.

This clonotype occurred many times. The rearrangement uses TRBV20-1 and TRBJ2-3; D might be TRBD2 (6 bases). Trimming removed 5 bases at V and 0 bases at J, with 15 bases between. This CDR3 comprises 15 residues. From germline, CDR1 is DFQATT and CDR2 SNEGSKA (reference sequence). This CDR3 reads CSAPGTGPSTDTQYF. CDR3 nucleotides: TGCAGTGCTCCCGGGACTGGGCCTAGCACAGATACGCAGTATTTT.

This clonotype occurred many times. This chain links TRBV30 with TRBJ2-7; perhaps D is TRBD1 or TRBD2 (5 bases each). CDR1 and CDR2 from the germline V gene are GTSNPN and SVGIG (reference sequence). The CDR3 consists of 14 residues. V lost 0 bases, J lost 7 bases, and 16 bases lay in between. The CDR3 loop is CAWSVRRGAREQYF. CDR3 in DNA: TGTGCCTGGAGTGTACGTCGAGGGGCTCGGGAGCAGTACTTC. Full variable domain (remainder filled in from reference TRBV30 and TRBJ2-7): SQTIHQWPATLVQPVGSPLSLECTVEGTSNPNLYWYRQAAGRGLQLLFYSVGIGQISSEVPQNLSASRPQDRQFILSSKKLLLSDSGFYLCAWSVRRGAREQYFGPGTRLTVT.

This clonotype was counted a few times. The rearrangement joins TRBV18 to TRBJ1-2; TRBD1 agrees at 9 bases. Germline CDR1 and CDR2: KGHSH and LQKENI. V dropped 3 bases and J dropped 4; count of bases not matched to a gene: 12. This CDR3 has 17 residues. In DNA form, the CDR3 reads TGTGCCAGCTCACCGTATCCGGGACAGGGTACCGCCTATGGCTACACCTTC. Translated, it gives CASSPYPGQGTAYGYTF.

This clonotype was detected only a few times. J is TRBJ2-1 and V is TRBV30, with a possible D match to TRBD2 (6 bases). V lost 4 bases and J lost 1, with 8 bases in between. The V gene's germline CDR1 is GTSNPN and CDR2 SVGIG (reference sequence). The CDR3 runs to 13 residues. The CDR3 protein is CAWTSGSYNEQFF. The CDR3 region has the DNA TGTGCCTGGACAAGCGGGTCCTACAATGAGCAGTTCTTC.

The CDR3, as DNA: TGTGCCAGCAGTTTAGGTCAACAGGGCTGGGGCTACACCTTC. This translates into CASSLGQQGWGYTF. The chain employs TRBV12-3 or TRBV12-4 and TRBJ1-2; a weak D match, TRBD1 (6 bases). The CDR3 extends over 14 amino acids. V was pared by 1 base and J by 8 bases, with 14 bases between.

This clonotype was detected ten times or more. The CDR3 DNA sequence: TGTGCCAGCAGTTTATGGACCCCAACAGGGGGCTTGACTGAAGCTTTCTTT. Amino acids: CASSLWTPTGGLTEAFF. The V gene is TRBV28, the J gene TRBJ1-1, with TRBD1 matching over 9 bases. Germline-derived CDR1 and CDR2 are MDHEN and SYDVKM. This CDR3 has 17 amino acids. With 0 bases clipped from V and 5 bases from J, the junction kept 10 bases outside the gene matches.

This clonotype was detected ten times or more. The CDR3 reads CASSEAGQPQHF. CDR3 DNA sequence: TGTGCCAGCAGTGAAGCTGGTCAGCCCCAGCATTTT. The rearrangement joins TRBV2 to TRBJ1-5; D unclear. Trimming pared 0 bases from V and 6 bases from J, leaving 3 bases between. This CDR3 is 12 amino acids long. The V gene's germline CDR1 is SNHLY and CDR2 FYNNEI.

The chain carries TRBV10-3 and TRBJ2-5; no clear D. The V end lost 6 bases, the J end lost 4 bases, and 6 bases lay between the germline ends. The CDR3 is made up of 11 amino acids. Germline V gene data show CDR1 as ENHRY and CDR2 as SYGVKD. DNA for the CDR3: TGTGCCATCAGAGCCAGAGAGACCCAGTACTTC. It yields the protein CAIRARETQYF.

This clonotype was recorded a few times. The chain joins TRBV5-6 to TRBJ2-1; possibly TRBD2 for D (6 bases). The germline V gene has CDR1 SGHDT and CDR2 YYEEEE. The V gene lost 4 bases and the J gene lost 0 bases, with 20 bases spanning the gap. The CDR3 covers 18 residues. The DNA of the CDR3 is TGTGCCAGCAGCCGACTAGGGCTTCGAGTTGGCTCCTACAATGAGCAGTTCTTC. It translates to CASSRLGLRVGSYNEQFF.